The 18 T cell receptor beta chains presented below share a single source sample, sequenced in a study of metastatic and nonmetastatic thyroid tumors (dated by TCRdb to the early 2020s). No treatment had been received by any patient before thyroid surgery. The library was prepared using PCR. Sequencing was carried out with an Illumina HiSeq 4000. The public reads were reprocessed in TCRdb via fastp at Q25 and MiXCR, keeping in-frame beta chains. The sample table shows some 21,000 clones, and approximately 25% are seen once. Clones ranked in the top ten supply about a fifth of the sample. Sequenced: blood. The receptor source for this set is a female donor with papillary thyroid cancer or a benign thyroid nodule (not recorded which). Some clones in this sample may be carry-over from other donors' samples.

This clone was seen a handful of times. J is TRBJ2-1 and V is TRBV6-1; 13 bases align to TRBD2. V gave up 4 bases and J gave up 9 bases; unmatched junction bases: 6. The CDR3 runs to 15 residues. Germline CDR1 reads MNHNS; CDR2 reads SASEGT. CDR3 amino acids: CASSATSGRAGEQFF. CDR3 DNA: TGTGCCAGCAGTGCTACTAGCGGGAGGGCCGGTGAGCAGTTCTTC.

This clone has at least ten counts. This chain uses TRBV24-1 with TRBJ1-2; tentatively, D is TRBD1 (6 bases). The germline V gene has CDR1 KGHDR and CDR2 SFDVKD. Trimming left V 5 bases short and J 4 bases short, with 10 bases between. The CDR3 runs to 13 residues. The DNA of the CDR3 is TGTGCCACCAGTGCAGGGGTGGGCTATGGCTACACCTTC. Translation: CATSAGVGYGYTF.

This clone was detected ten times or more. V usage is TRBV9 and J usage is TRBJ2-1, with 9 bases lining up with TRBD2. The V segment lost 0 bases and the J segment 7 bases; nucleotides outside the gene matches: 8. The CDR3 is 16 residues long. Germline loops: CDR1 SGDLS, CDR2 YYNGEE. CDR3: CASSVVSSGTGNEQFF. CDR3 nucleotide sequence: TGTGCCAGCAGCGTAGTTTCTAGCGGGACGGGGAATGAGCAGTTCTTC.

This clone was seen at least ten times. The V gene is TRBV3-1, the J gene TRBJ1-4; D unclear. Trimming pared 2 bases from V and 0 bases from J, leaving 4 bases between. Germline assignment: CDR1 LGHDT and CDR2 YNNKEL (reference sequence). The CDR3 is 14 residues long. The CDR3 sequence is CASSQQATNEKLFF. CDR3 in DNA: TGTGCCAGCAGCCAACAGGCAACTAATGAAAAACTGTTTTTT.

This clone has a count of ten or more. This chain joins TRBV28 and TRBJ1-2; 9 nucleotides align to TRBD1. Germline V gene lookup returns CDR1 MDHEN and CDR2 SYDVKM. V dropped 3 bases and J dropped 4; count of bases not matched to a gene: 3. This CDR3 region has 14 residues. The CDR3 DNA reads TGTGCCAGCAGTTTGGCGGGACAGGGCTATGGCTACACCTTC. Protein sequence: CASSLAGQGYGYTF.

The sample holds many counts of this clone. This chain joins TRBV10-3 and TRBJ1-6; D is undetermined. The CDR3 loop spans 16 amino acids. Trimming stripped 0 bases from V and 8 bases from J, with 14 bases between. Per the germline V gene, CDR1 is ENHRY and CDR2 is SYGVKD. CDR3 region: CAISESEGFLDSPLHF. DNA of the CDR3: TGTGCCATCAGTGAGTCGGAAGGGTTCCTTGATTCACCCCTCCACTTT.

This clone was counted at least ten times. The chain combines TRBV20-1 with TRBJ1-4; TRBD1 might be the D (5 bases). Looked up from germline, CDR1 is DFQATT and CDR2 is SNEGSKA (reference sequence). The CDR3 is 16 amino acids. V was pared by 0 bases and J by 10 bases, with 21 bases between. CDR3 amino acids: CSARDNSRDPAGKLFF. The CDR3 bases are TGCAGTGCTAGAGATAATTCAAGGGACCCCGCCGGAAAACTGTTTTTT.

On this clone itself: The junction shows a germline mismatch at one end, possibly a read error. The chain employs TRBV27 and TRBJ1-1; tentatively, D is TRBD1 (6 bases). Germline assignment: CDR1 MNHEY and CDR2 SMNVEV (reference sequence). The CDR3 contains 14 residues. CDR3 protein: CASSCRGPNTQAFF. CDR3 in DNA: TGTGCCAGCAGTTGCAGGGGACCGAACACTCAAGCTTTCTTT.

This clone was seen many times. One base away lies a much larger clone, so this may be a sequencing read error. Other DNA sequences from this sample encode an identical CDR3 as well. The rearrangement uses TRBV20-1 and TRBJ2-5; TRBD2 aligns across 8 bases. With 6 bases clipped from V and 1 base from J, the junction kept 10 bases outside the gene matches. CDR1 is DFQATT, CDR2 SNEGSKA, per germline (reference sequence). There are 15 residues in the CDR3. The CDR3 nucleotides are TGCAGTGCCCTCATAACCGGGAGGGGCCAAGAGACCCAGTACTTC. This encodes CSALITGRGQETQYF.

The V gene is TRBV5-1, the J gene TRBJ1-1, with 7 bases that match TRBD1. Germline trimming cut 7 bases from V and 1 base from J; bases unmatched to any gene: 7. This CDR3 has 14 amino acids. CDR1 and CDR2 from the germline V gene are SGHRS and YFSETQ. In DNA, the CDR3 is TGCGCCAGCCGGCAGGGACAGACGAACACTGAAGCTTTCTTT. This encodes CASRQGQTNTEAFF.

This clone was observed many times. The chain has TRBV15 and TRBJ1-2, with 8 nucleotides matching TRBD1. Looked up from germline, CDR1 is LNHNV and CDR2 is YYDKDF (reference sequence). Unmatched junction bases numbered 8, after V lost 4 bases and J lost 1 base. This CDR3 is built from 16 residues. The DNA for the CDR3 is TGTGCCACCAGCACCCGACAGGGGAGAGATAACTATGGCTACACCTTC. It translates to CATSTRQGRDNYGYTF.

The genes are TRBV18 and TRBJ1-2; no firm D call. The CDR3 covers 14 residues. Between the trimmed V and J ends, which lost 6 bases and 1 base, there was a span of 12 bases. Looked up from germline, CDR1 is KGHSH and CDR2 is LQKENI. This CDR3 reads CASSADSSNYGYTF. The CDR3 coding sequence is TGTGCCAGCTCCGCAGATAGTAGTAACTATGGCTACACCTTC.

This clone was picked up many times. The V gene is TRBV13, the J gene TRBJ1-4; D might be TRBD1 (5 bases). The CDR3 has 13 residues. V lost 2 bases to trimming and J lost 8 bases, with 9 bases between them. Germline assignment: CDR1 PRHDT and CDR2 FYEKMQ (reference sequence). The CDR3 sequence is CASSLRGEEKLFF. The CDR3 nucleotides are TGTGCCAGCAGCTTACGAGGGGAGGAAAAACTGTTTTTT.

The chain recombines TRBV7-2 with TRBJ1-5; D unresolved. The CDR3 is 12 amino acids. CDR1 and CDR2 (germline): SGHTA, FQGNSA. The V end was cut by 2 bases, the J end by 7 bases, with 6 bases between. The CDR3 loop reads CASSLRGQPQHF. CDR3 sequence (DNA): TGTGCCAGCAGCTTACGAGGCCAGCCCCAGCATTTT.

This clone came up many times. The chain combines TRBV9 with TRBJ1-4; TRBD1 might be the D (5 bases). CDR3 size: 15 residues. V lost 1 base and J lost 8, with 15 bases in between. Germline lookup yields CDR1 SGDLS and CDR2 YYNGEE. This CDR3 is CASSVTGTEGEKLFF. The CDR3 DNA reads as TGTGCCAGCAGCGTAACTGGGACGGAGGGGGAAAAACTGTTTTTT.

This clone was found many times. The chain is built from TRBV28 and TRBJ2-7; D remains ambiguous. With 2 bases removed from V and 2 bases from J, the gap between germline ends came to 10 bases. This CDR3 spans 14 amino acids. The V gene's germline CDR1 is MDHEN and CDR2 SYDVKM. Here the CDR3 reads CASSLSQAPYEQYF. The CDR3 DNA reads TGTGCCAGCAGTTTAAGTCAGGCTCCCTACGAGCAGTACTTC.

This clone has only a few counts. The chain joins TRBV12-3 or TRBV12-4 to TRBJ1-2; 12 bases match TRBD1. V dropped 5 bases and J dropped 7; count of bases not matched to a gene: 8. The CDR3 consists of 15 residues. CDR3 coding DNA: TGTGCCAGCAGTCCCGCCGGGACAGGGGGCATTGGCTACACCTTC. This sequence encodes CASSPAGTGGIGYTF.

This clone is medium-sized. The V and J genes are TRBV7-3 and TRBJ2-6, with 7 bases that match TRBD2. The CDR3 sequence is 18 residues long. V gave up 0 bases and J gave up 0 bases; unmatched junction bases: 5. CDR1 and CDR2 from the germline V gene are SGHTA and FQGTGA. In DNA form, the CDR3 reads TGTGCCAGCAGCTTAACGCGACTAGCCGGCTCTGGGGCCAACGTCCTGACTTTC. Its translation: CASSLTRLAGSGANVLTF.